Each of the 21 T cell receptor beta chains below was sequenced from the same sample in a study of technical replicates of blood from a few donors. Assay: immunoSEQ multiplex PCR; the TCRdb copy retains only in-frame clones and omits some. The sample lists about 83,000 clones, approximately 90% occurring once. Input material: T cells isolated from PBMCs. These TCRs come from a human donor in good health.

The rearrangement uses TRBV11-2 and TRBJ1-1; 7 bases match TRBD1. Germline V CDR1 and CDR2: SGHAT, FQNNGV. Unmatched junction bases numbered 12, after V lost 5 bases and J lost 6 bases. The CDR3 covers 15 residues. The CDR3 protein is CASSAMTGFGSEAFF. The CDR3 DNA is TGTGCCAGCAGCGCCATGACAGGGTTCGGGTCTGAAGCTTTCTTT.

Notes on this clone: This same CDR3 is encoded by further DNA sequences in the sample. The chain joins TRBV9 to TRBJ1-2, with D possibly TRBD1 on 6 matching bases. Deletions cut 3 bases from V and 2 bases from J, with 8 bases between. CDR1 and CDR2 (germline): SGDLS, YYNGEE. The CDR3 consists of 13 residues. CDR3 loop: CASSEGQNYGYTF. CDR3 DNA sequence: TGTGCCAGCAGCGAAGGACAGAACTATGGCTACACCTTC.

DNA of the CDR3: TGTGCCAGTAGTATTGGTCCGGGAACCTACGAGCAGTACTTC. Protein product: CASSIGPGTYEQYF. The chain is built from TRBV19 and TRBJ2-7; perhaps TRBD2 as D (5 bases). The length of the CDR3 is 14 residues. The V gene lost 3 bases and the J gene lost 2 bases, with 11 bases spanning the gap. In germline, CDR1 is LNHDA, CDR2 SQIVND (reference sequence). Filled out from reference TRBV19 and TRBJ2-7, the complete variable domain reads DGGITQSPKYLFRKEGQNVTLSCEQNLNHDAMYWYRQDPGQGLRLIYYSQIVNDFQKGDIAEGYSVSREKKESFPLTVTSAQKNPTAFYLCASSIGPGTYEQYFGPGTRLTVT.

The V and J genes are TRBV27 and TRBJ2-7, with 7 bases aligning to TRBD1. Germline values: CDR1 MNHEY, CDR2 SMNVEV (reference sequence). The CDR3 is made up of 16 amino acids. V trimming: 6 bases; J trimming: 2 bases; junction bases outside the gene matches: 13. CDR3 bases: TGTGCCAGCAGACCCAGGGGGTCATCTCAGACCTACGAGCAGTACTTC. Translated: CASRPRGSSQTYEQYF.

The gene calls are TRBV11-2 and TRBJ1-2; D uncertain. Trimming took off 1 base at V and 7 bases at J, with 13 bases between the two ends. The CDR3 has 14 residues. From germline, CDR1 is SGHAT and CDR2 FQNNGV. CDR3: CASSLVPLVGGYTF. DNA for the CDR3: TGTGCCAGCAGCTTAGTGCCCCTAGTGGGTGGCTACACCTTC.

The chain uses TRBV10-1 and TRBJ2-1, with 7 bases aligning to TRBD2. CDR1 is WNHNN, CDR2 SYGVQD, per germline (reference sequence). This CDR3 is built from 17 residues. V lost 4 bases to trimming and J lost 5 bases; unmatched junction nucleotides: 14. CDR3 protein: CASSGLGEGRMDNEQFF. For the CDR3, the DNA is TGCGCCAGCAGTGGACTCGGGGAGGGCCGGATGGACAATGAGCAGTTCTTC.

This clone showed up just once. The chain uses TRBV6-1 and TRBJ1-2; a weak D match, TRBD1 (5 bases). Trimming removed 1 base at V and 4 bases at J, with 19 bases between. CDR1 and CDR2 (germline): MNHNS, SASEGT. The CDR3 sequence is 17 residues long. As DNA, the CDR3 is TGTGCCAGCAGTGAAGAGTTGACGGGGGGTTCATCCTATGGCTACACCTTC. It encodes CASSEELTGGSSYGYTF.

The genes are TRBV12-5 and TRBJ2-3; 7 bases map to TRBD2. CDR1 is LGHNT, CDR2 FRNRAP, per germline. The CDR3 is 15 amino acids. V lost 9 bases to trimming and J lost 0 bases; unmatched junction nucleotides: 9. CDR3 sequence (DNA): TGTGCTAGATTACTTAGCGGGTCTAGCACAGATACGCAGTATTTT. This translates into CARLLSGSSTDTQYF.

The chain uses TRBV5-5 and TRBJ2-7; 9 nucleotides align to TRBD1. CDR1 and CDR2 from the germline V gene are SGHKS and YYEKEE (reference sequence). Unmatched junction bases numbered 3, after V lost 4 bases and J lost 7 bases. The CDR3 extends over 12 amino acids. The CDR3 loop is CASSGTGSEQYF. The CDR3 bases are TGTGCCAGCAGCGGGACAGGGTCAGAGCAGTACTTC.

The J gene is TRBJ2-1, the V gene TRBV6-6, with 8 bases that match TRBD1. The CDR3 has 15 residues. The germline gives CDR1 MNHNY, CDR2 SVGAGI (reference sequence). V gave up 3 bases and J gave up 3 bases; unmatched junction bases: 4. Here the CDR3 reads CASSYPQGGYNEQFF. CDR3 DNA: TGTGCCAGCAGTTATCCACAGGGGGGCTACAATGAGCAGTTCTTC.

This sequence joins TRBV6-1 and TRBJ2-7; no clear D. Trimming shortened V by 10 bases and J by 1 base, and 17 bases separated the two germline ends. This CDR3 spans 14 amino acids. Germline CDR1 MNHNS, CDR2 SASEGT. In DNA form, the CDR3 reads TGTGCCATTCAAGACATATACCTGTCCTACGAGCAGTACTTC. Its translation is CAIQDIYLSYEQYF.

V usage is TRBV19 and J usage is TRBJ1-6; TRBD1 matches 7 bases. Germline CDR1 is LNHDA and CDR2 is SQIVND (reference sequence). This CDR3 has 15 amino acids. V lost 10 bases and J lost 5; bases outside the gene matches: 11. This CDR3 reads CATTERDSNNSPLHF. The CDR3 DNA is TGTGCCACGACCGAGAGGGACAGCAATAATTCACCCCTCCACTTT.

The chain recombines TRBV12-5 with TRBJ2-2; 15 bases align to TRBD2. V trimming: 5 bases; J trimming: 5 bases; junction bases outside the gene matches: 3. The CDR3 runs 16 residues. Per germline, CDR1 LGHNT and CDR2 FRNRAP. CDR3 amino acids: CASGLGLAGGTGELFF. CDR3 coding DNA: TGTGCTAGTGGTCTGGGACTAGCGGGGGGAACCGGGGAGCTGTTTTTT.

This rearrangement joins TRBV12-5 to TRBJ2-7; D ambiguous. V was cut by 0 bases and J by 0 bases, with 9 bases left in between. This CDR3 contains 15 residues. CDR1 and CDR2 from the germline V gene are LGHNT and FRNRAP. CDR3 region: CASGLVQHSSYEQYF. In DNA, the CDR3 is TGTGCTAGTGGTTTGGTACAGCACAGCTCCTACGAGCAGTACTTC.

This chain joins TRBV5-4 and TRBJ1-2, with 7 bases identical to TRBD1. V trimming: 4 bases; J trimming: 2 bases; junction bases outside the gene matches: 5. This CDR3 spans 14 amino acids. Germline CDR1 reads SGHNT; CDR2 reads YYREEE (reference sequence). The CDR3 coding sequence is TGTGCCAGCAGCGGGACAGTGACAAACTATGGCTACACCTTC. It is translated as CASSGTVTNYGYTF.

This clone was observed a handful of times. The chain links TRBV9 to TRBJ1-4, with no clear D. The length of the CDR3 is 14 residues. The germline V gene encodes CDR1 SGDLS and CDR2 YYNGEE. The V gene lost 3 bases and the J gene lost 0 bases, with 6 bases spanning the gap. The CDR3 DNA is TGTGCCAGCAGCGCCGGAGCAACTAATGAAAAACTGTTTTTT. Translating it yields CASSAGATNEKLFF.

This chain links TRBV4-1 with TRBJ2-2; 10 bases are shared with TRBD1. Per germline, CDR1 MGHRA and CDR2 YSYEKL. The CDR3 covers 19 residues. The junction had 10 bases not matched to a gene; V was cut back by 1 base and J by 2 bases. This CDR3 reads CASSQARATGGGNTGELFF. The DNA for the CDR3 is TGCGCCAGCAGCCAAGCCCGGGCGACAGGGGGCGGAAACACCGGGGAGCTGTTTTTT.

This rearrangement joins TRBV2 to TRBJ2-1; no firm D call. Trimming took 2 bases from V and 0 from J, leaving 11 bases between them. The germline gives CDR1 SNHLY, CDR2 FYNNEI. The length of the CDR3 is 16 residues. CDR3 in DNA: TGTGCCAGCAGTGAAAGAACGTTGAGCTCCTACAATGAGCAGTTCTTC. Protein sequence: CASSERTLSSYNEQFF.

This chain joins TRBV5-6 and TRBJ2-1; TRBD2 matches 9 bases. The V and J ends lost 2 bases and 5 bases, in that order; junction bases with no gene match: 5. The CDR3 is 15 residues long. The germline V gene encodes CDR1 SGHDT and CDR2 YYEEEE. The CDR3 here is CASSLIAGAHNEQFF. The CDR3 bases are TGTGCCAGCAGCTTAATAGCGGGGGCCCACAATGAGCAGTTCTTC. The full variable domain, with the rest looked up from reference TRBV5-6 and TRBJ2-1, is DAGVTQSPTHLIKTRGQQVTLRCSPKSGHDTVSWYQQALGQGPQFIFQYYEEEERQRGNFPDRFSGHQFPNYSSELNVNALLLGDSALYLCASSLIAGAHNEQFFGPGTRLTVL.

The chain combines TRBV7-2 with TRBJ1-2; D remains ambiguous. This CDR3 has 16 residues. CDR1 and CDR2 (germline): SGHTA, FQGNSA. Between the trimmed V and J ends, which lost 3 bases and 1 base, there was a span of 15 bases. The CDR3 sequence is CASSFGVRQNNYGYTF. The CDR3 nucleotides are TGTGCCAGCAGCTTCGGAGTGAGGCAGAATAACTATGGCTACACCTTC. The entire variable domain, with the rest obtained from reference TRBV7-2 and TRBJ1-2, is as follows: GAGVSQSPSNKVTEKGKDVELRCDPISGHTALYWYRQSLGQGLEFLIYFQGNSAPDKSGLPSDRFSAERTGGSVSTLTIQRTQQEDSAVYLCASSFGVRQNNYGYTFGSGTRLTVV.

J is TRBJ1-5 and V is TRBV19; D might be TRBD1 (6 bases). Germline CDR1 is LNHDA and CDR2 is SQIVND (reference sequence). V lost 3 bases to trimming and J lost 3 bases, with 18 bases between them. The CDR3 spans 17 residues. The DNA of the CDR3 is TGTGCCAGTAGTATTGGCGATTGGACAGCACCCAATCAGCCCCAGCATTTT. Protein sequence: CASSIGDWTAPNQPQHF.